These 32 T cell receptor beta chains came from one sample sequenced in a study of lymphopenia after photon versus proton radiotherapy. The method was immunoSEQ multiplex PCR; TCRdb's version includes in-frame clones alone and lacks a portion of them. Here the sample spans 40,000 or so clones, roughly 87% being singletons. The input for sequencing was peripheral blood, taken from a patient treated with photon-based radiotherapy. Receptors were obtained from a man aged 35 to 55 with gastric cancer.

CDR3 loop: CATSPKGASGEQYF. In DNA, the CDR3 is TGTGCCACCAGCCCAAAAGGGGCGTCCGGCGAGCAGTACTTC. The gene calls are TRBV15 and TRBJ2-7, with D possibly being TRBD1 (5 bases). This CDR3 contains 14 residues. Germline CDR1 and CDR2: LNHNV and YYDKDF (reference sequence). V gave up 5 bases and J gave up 6 bases, with 17 bases separating them.

This clone was seen only a few times. V gene TRBV6-5 combines with J gene TRBJ1-2; no firm D call. This CDR3 contains 13 residues. V dropped 3 bases and J dropped 6 bases, with 11 bases sitting between them. In germline, CDR1 is MNHEY, CDR2 SVGAGI. The CDR3 spells CASSYHERHGYTF. The CDR3 DNA reads as TGTGCCAGCAGTTATCATGAGCGTCATGGCTACACCTTC.

The table lists this clone with a count of one. The chain uses TRBV6-1 and TRBJ1-3; perhaps TRBD1 as D (5 bases). CDR1 and CDR2 from the germline V gene are MNHNS and SASEGT. The CDR3 runs to 15 residues. Trimming stripped 2 bases from V and 4 bases from J, with 12 bases between. CDR3 protein: CASSERGVWGNTIYF. The DNA for the CDR3 is TGTGCCAGCAGTGAAAGGGGCGTCTGGGGAAACACCATATATTTT.

The chain is built from TRBV19 and TRBJ1-5; D is unclear. The V end lost 5 bases, the J end lost 0 bases, and 11 bases lay between the germline ends. The CDR3 is made up of 15 amino acids. From germline, CDR1 is LNHDA and CDR2 SQIVND (reference sequence). The CDR3 sequence: CASSGAVDSNQPQHF. As DNA, the CDR3 is TGTGCCAGTAGTGGAGCAGTAGATAGCAATCAGCCCCAGCATTTT.

The chain's CDR3 is CATNDPTGDEQFF. In DNA, the CDR3 is TGTGCCACCAACGATCCCACCGGGGATGAGCAGTTCTTC. The chain employs TRBV7-6 and TRBJ2-1, with D perhaps matching TRBD2 (5 bases). Germline V gene lookup returns CDR1 SGHVS and CDR2 FNYEAQ. Trimming took off 10 bases at V and 8 bases at J, with 18 bases between the two ends. This CDR3 has 13 residues.

As concerns this clone: The same CDR3 is also encoded by other DNA sequences in this sample. The V and J genes are TRBV5-1 and TRBJ2-3; D perhaps matches TRBD1 (5 bases). CDR3 length equals 15 residues. CDR1 is SGHRS and CDR2 is YFSETQ in the germline V gene. V was clipped by 1 base and J by 3 bases, with 12 bases between them. CDR3 residues: CASSLRGTATDTQYF. CDR3 bases: TGCGCCAGCAGCTTGAGGGGCACAGCGACAGATACGCAGTATTTT.

The rearrangement joins TRBV5-6 to TRBJ1-2, with 7 nucleotides matching TRBD1. The germline gives CDR1 SGHDT, CDR2 YYEEEE. The CDR3 covers 14 residues. V trimming: 0 bases; J trimming: 11 bases; junction bases outside the gene matches: 10. CDR3 sequence (DNA): TGTGCCAGCAGCTTGGACTCCAGGGGGGCAGGGTACACCTTC. Protein: CASSLDSRGAGYTF. Combining the CDR3 with reference TRBV5-6 and TRBJ1-2 gives the whole variable domain DAGVTQSPTHLIKTRGQQVTLRCSPKSGHDTVSWYQQALGQGPQFIFQYYEEEERQRGNFPDRFSGHQFPNYSSELNVNALLLGDSALYLCASSLDSRGAGYTFGSGTRLTVV.

This clone was recorded once. The chain carries TRBV27 and TRBJ1-2; no definite D call. Trimming took off 6 bases at V and 5 bases at J, with 25 bases between the two ends. CDR3 length: 17 amino acids. Germline V lookup: CDR1 MNHEY, CDR2 SMNVEV (reference sequence). As DNA, the CDR3 is TGTGCCAGCAGAATAACGGCTAGGAGGGCACGTGGATATGGCTACACCTTC. Its protein is CASRITARRARGYGYTF.

In this sample, this clone turned up once. V gene TRBV14 combines with J gene TRBJ2-7; D may be TRBD2 (5 bases). Germline-derived CDR1 and CDR2 are SGHDN and FVKESK. Trimming took off 1 base at V and 2 bases at J, with 6 bases between the two ends. The CDR3 has 13 amino acids. The CDR3 protein is CASSQGRTYEQYF. CDR3 nucleotide sequence: TGTGCCAGCAGCCAAGGGAGGACCTACGAGCAGTACTTC.

Here the CDR3 reads CASSLEGTGVGNTIYF. The CDR3 nucleotides are TGTGCCAGCAGCTTAGAAGGGACAGGAGTTGGAAACACCATATATTTT. The V gene is TRBV7-9, the J gene TRBJ1-3; 8 bases map to TRBD1. The CDR3 is 16 residues long. Germline CDR1 SEHNR, CDR2 FQNEAQ (reference sequence). Trimming removed 1 base from V and 3 bases from J; junction bases left unmatched: 5. Full variable domain (outside the CDR3, taken from reference TRBV7-9 and TRBJ1-3): DTGVSQNPRHKITKRGQNVTFRCDPISEHNRLYWYRQTLGQGPEFLTYFQNEAQLEKSRLLSDRFSAERPKGSFSTLEIQRTEQGDSAMYLCASSLEGTGVGNTIYFGEGSWLTVV.

The rearrangement joins TRBV6-5 to TRBJ1-2, with a possible D match to TRBD1 (6 bases). Germline loops: CDR1 MNHEY, CDR2 SVGAGI. The V end was cut by 6 bases, the J end by 8 bases, with 22 bases between. This CDR3 is 15 amino acids long. CDR3 in DNA: TGTGCCAGCAGACTAAGGACAGTCCGTCCGGAAGGCTACACCTTC. It yields the protein CASRLRTVRPEGYTF.

J is TRBJ1-1 and V is TRBV6-5, with D possibly being TRBD1 (5 bases). CDR3 size: 15 residues. CDR1 and CDR2 from the germline V gene are MNHEY and SVGAGI. Trimming took 10 bases from V and 1 from J, leaving 19 bases between them. The CDR3 nucleotides read TGTGCCACCGCGAGCCCGGGACTCTCGAACACTGAAGCTTTCTTT. Protein sequence: CATASPGLSNTEAFF.

CDR3 coding DNA: TGTGCCAGCAGTCGGACTAGCGGGGGTACGGGCACCGGGGAGCTGTTTTTT. It translates to CASSRTSGGTGTGELFF. The chain links TRBV7-9 to TRBJ2-2; 13 bases agree with TRBD2. Germline-derived CDR1 and CDR2 are SEHNR and FQNEAQ (reference sequence). This CDR3 has 17 amino acids. V dropped 6 bases and J dropped 4; count of bases not matched to a gene: 8.

The CDR3 protein is CASRPGQHTEQYF. The CDR3 DNA follows: TGTGCCAGCAGGCCGGGACAGCACACCGAGCAGTACTTC. The chain carries TRBV6-1 and TRBJ2-7; 7 nucleotides line up with TRBD1. The CDR3 runs to 13 residues. Germline trimming cut 6 bases from V and 6 bases from J; bases unmatched to any gene: 8. Germline CDR1 and CDR2: MNHNS and SASEGT.

The chain recombines TRBV28 with TRBJ2-5; 7 bases are a match to TRBD1. The CDR3 consists of 15 residues. CDR1 is MDHEN, CDR2 SYDVKM, per germline. After removal of 3 bases from V and 5 bases from J, the junction contained 9 bases not matched to a gene. CDR3 protein: CASSLGTVLGETQYF. In DNA form, the CDR3 reads TGTGCCAGCAGTTTGGGGACAGTCCTTGGGGAGACCCAGTACTTC. The complete variable domain, with remaining parts taken from reference TRBV28 and TRBJ2-5, reads DVKVTQSSRYLVKRTGEKVFLECVQDMDHENMFWYRQDPGLGLRLIYFSYDVKMKEKGDIPEGYSVSREKKERFSLILESASTNQTSMYLCASSLGTVLGETQYFGPGTRLLVL.

This clone appeared a single time. The chain employs TRBV4-1 and TRBJ1-1, with 9 positions matching TRBD1. Germline V CDR1 and CDR2: MGHRA, YSYEKL. The CDR3 covers 16 residues. Germline trimming cut 1 base from V and 2 bases from J; bases unmatched to any gene: 5. The CDR3 here is CASSQVTGGLNTEAFF. The CDR3 region has the DNA TGCGCCAGCAGCCAAGTGACAGGGGGATTAAACACTGAAGCTTTCTTT.

J is TRBJ2-2 and V is TRBV5-1; D gene unclear. Germline V gene sequence: CDR1 SGHRS, CDR2 YFSETQ. The CDR3 totals 13 residues. The V end was cut by 4 bases, the J end by 6 bases, with 10 bases between. The chain's CDR3 is CASSMTPPGELFF. Here the CDR3 DNA reads TGCGCCAGCAGCATGACCCCTCCCGGGGAGCTGTTTTTT.

This chain links TRBV25-1 with TRBJ1-2, with 9 bases lining up with TRBD1. Germline trimming cut 4 bases from V and 6 bases from J; bases unmatched to any gene: 3. The CDR3 length is 13 residues. From germline, CDR1 is MGHDK and CDR2 SYGVNS. The DNA of the CDR3 is TGTGCCAGCAGTGTACAGGGGGCGGATGGCTACACCTTC. It codes for CASSVQGADGYTF.

The rearrangement joins TRBV5-6 to TRBJ1-6, with TRBD1 identical over 7 bases. Unmatched junction bases numbered 9, after V lost 4 bases and J lost 5 bases. Germline CDR1 reads SGHDT; CDR2 reads YYEEEE. This CDR3 has 16 amino acids. CDR3 coding DNA: TGTGCCAGCAGCAACGACAGGGTAGGAGATAATTCACCCCTCCACTTT. This sequence encodes CASSNDRVGDNSPLHF.

J is TRBJ2-2 and V is TRBV19, with D possibly matching TRBD2 (5 bases). Trimming pared 5 bases from V and 6 bases from J, leaving 10 bases between. This CDR3 has 13 residues. Germline V gene lookup returns CDR1 LNHDA and CDR2 SQIVND (reference sequence). The CDR3 sequence is CASSAGGSGELFF. DNA of the CDR3: TGTGCCAGTAGTGCCGGCGGGTCCGGGGAGCTGTTTTTT.

This clone turned up a few times. The chain has TRBV5-1 and TRBJ2-3; a weak D match, TRBD2 (6 bases). The CDR3 contains 16 residues. CDR1 is SGHRS, CDR2 YFSETQ, per germline. The V and J ends lost 2 bases and 2 bases respectively, with 15 bases between them. In DNA, the CDR3 is TGCGCCAGCAGCTTACGCGGGATTGACCCCACAGATACGCAGTATTTT. It specifies CASSLRGIDPTDTQYF.

The chain has TRBV5-1 and TRBJ1-2; a possible D gene is TRBD1 (6 bases). The V end was cut by 1 base, the J end by 8 bases, with 9 bases between. The germline V gene encodes CDR1 SGHRS and CDR2 YFSETQ. There are 12 residues in the CDR3. The CDR3 reads CASSLNRDGYTF. CDR3 nucleotides: TGCGCCAGCAGCTTGAACAGGGACGGCTACACCTTC.

This rearrangement joins TRBV18 to TRBJ1-1; D remains unclear. The germline V gene encodes CDR1 KGHSH and CDR2 LQKENI. Trimming left V 3 bases short and J 1 base short, with 9 bases between. The CDR3 is made up of 14 amino acids. CDR3 in DNA: TGTGCCAGCTCACCGGCAGGAGCGAACACTGAAGCTTTCTTT. Translating gives CASSPAGANTEAFF.

This sequence joins TRBV15 and TRBJ2-1; 8 bases are shared with TRBD2. In germline, CDR1 is LNHNV, CDR2 YYDKDF (reference sequence). The junction had 4 bases not matched to a gene; V was cut back by 1 base and J by 2 bases. The CDR3 is made up of 16 amino acids. CDR3 DNA: TGTGCCACCAGCAGAGGCAGCGGGGGAGCCTACAATGAGCAGTTCTTC. It translates to CATSRGSGGAYNEQFF.

This chain links TRBV27 with TRBJ2-1; D is undetermined. V dropped 5 bases and J dropped 7 bases, with 9 bases sitting between them. CDR1 and CDR2 from the germline V gene are MNHEY and SMNVEV (reference sequence). This CDR3 region has 12 residues. The chain's CDR3 is CASSIIGNEQFF. The CDR3, as DNA: TGTGCCAGCAGTATAATTGGAAATGAGCAGTTCTTC.

The chain recombines TRBV25-1 with TRBJ1-5; TRBD1 is a possible D gene (6 bases). Germline-derived CDR1 and CDR2 are MGHDK and SYGVNS. This CDR3 region has 12 residues. The V gene lost 5 bases and the J gene lost 15 bases, with 17 bases spanning the gap. The CDR3 sequence: CASSPQGGRPHF. Here the CDR3 DNA reads TGTGCCAGCAGTCCCCAAGGGGGGCGTCCGCATTTT.

The rearrangement links TRBV10-3 to TRBJ2-1, with a possible D match to TRBD2 (6 bases). Germline-derived CDR1 and CDR2 are ENHRY and SYGVKD. With 8 bases removed from V and 7 bases from J, the gap between germline ends came to 24 bases. The CDR3 extends over 16 amino acids. This CDR3 reads CAISAEGTIPPNEQFF. The DNA of the CDR3 is TGTGCCATCTCCGCGGAGGGGACGATTCCCCCAAATGAGCAGTTCTTC.

The chain employs TRBV7-9 and TRBJ1-4; possibly TRBD1 for D (5 bases). The CDR3 has 16 residues. Germline V CDR1 and CDR2: SEHNR, FQNEAQ (reference sequence). The V end lost 7 bases, the J end lost 6 bases, and 21 bases lay between the germline ends. In nucleotides, the CDR3 is TGTGCCAGCAACCCCCATGGGGACCCCCTTGATGAAAAACTGTTTTTT. This translates into CASNPHGDPLDEKLFF.

CDR3 in amino acids: CASSVTGANVLTF. CDR3 DNA: TGTGCCAGCAGCGTTACCGGGGCCAACGTCCTGACTTTC. This rearrangement joins TRBV7-3 to TRBJ2-6; no clear D gene. The germline V gene has CDR1 SGHTA and CDR2 FQGTGA. This CDR3 has 13 amino acids. With 5 bases removed from V and 4 bases from J, the gap between germline ends came to 6 bases. The full variable domain, its missing parts supplied by reference TRBV7-3 and TRBJ2-6, is GAGVSQTPSNKVTEKGKYVELRCDPISGHTALYWYRQSLGQGPEFLIYFQGTGAADDSGLPNDRFFAVRPEGSVSTLKIQRTERGDSAVYLCASSVTGANVLTFGAGSRLTVL.

This clone has more than one count but fewer than ten. The rearrangement uses TRBV4-2 and TRBJ2-2, with D perhaps given as TRBD1 or TRBD2 (5 bases each). Germline CDR1 LGHNA, CDR2 YNFKEQ. The V end was cut by 4 bases, the J end by 5 bases, with 14 bases between. The CDR3 runs to 15 residues. CDR3 sequence: CASSPGPQTTGELFF. CDR3 bases: TGTGCCAGCAGCCCGGGACCCCAAACGACCGGGGAGCTGTTTTTT.

This clone has just one count. The rearrangement joins TRBV11-2 to TRBJ2-7; 10 bases match TRBD1. This CDR3 has 15 residues. Germline CDR1 reads SGHAT; CDR2 reads FQNNGV. After removal of 4 bases from V and 1 base from J, the junction contained 4 bases not matched to a gene. CDR3 in DNA: TGTGCCAGCAGCTCCTCGGACAGGGGGTCCTACGAGCAGTACTTC. Its protein product is CASSSSDRGSYEQYF.

This rearrangement joins TRBV30 to TRBJ1-3, with D unclear. This CDR3 is 14 amino acids long. Between the trimmed V and J ends, which lost 0 bases and 3 bases, there was a span of 9 bases. Germline values: CDR1 GTSNPN, CDR2 SVGIG (reference sequence). CDR3 DNA: TGTGCCTGGAGTGTACGGATGGATGGAAACACCATATATTTT. Its protein product is CAWSVRMDGNTIYF.